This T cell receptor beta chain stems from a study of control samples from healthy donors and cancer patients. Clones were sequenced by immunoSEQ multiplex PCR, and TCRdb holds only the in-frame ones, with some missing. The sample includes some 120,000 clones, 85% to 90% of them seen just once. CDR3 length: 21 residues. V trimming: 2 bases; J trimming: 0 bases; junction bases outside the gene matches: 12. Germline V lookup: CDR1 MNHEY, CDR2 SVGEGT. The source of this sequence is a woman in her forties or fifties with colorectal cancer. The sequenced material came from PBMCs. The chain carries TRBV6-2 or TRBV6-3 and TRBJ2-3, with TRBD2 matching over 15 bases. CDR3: CASSYQGTSGRQSTSTDTQYF. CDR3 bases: TGTGCCAGCAGTTACCAGGGGACTAGCGGGAGGCAATCGACTAGCACAGATACGCAGTATTTT.